This T cell receptor beta chain was identified in a study of T cells after posttransplantation cyclophosphamide. Whole-study findings and limits: Recipient CMV seropositivity and CMV reactivation strongly tracked TRB clonality.

Profiling relied on immunoSEQ multiplex PCR, and the TCRdb table lists in-frame clones only, not all of them. The data hold 1,500 to 2,000 clones, with about 83% observed a single time. This CDR3 is built from 16 residues. Trimming removed 1 base at V and 5 bases at J, with 17 bases between. Germline V gene lookup returns CDR1 SGHDN and CDR2 FVKESK. A word on this clone: Antigen: not known.

Material: CD8+ T cells sorted from bone marrow. The origin of this receptor is a woman aged 45-65 years in good health and a related stem cell transplant donor. The rearrangement uses TRBV14 and TRBJ1-2; no firm D call. The CDR3: CASSQGSGNLPYGYTF. CDR3 nucleotides: TGTGCCAGCAGCCAAGGCTCAGGCAACTTACCTTATGGCTACACCTTC.